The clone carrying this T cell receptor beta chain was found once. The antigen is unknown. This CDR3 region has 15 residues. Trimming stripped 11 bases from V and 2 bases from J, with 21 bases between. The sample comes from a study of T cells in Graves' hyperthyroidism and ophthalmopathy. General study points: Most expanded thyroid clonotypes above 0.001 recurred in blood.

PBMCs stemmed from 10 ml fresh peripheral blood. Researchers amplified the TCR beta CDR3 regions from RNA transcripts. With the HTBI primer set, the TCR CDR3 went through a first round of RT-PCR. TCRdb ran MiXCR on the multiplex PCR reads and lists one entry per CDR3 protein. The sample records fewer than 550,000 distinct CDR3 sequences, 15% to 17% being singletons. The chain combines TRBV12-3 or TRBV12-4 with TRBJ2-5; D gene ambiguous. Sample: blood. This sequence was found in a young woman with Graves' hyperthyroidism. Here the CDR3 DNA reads TGTGCCGGCAACCCTCACACCTGGGGACAAGAGACCCAGTACTTC. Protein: CAGNPHTWGQETQYF.